Listed below are T cell receptor beta chains from one sample, sequenced in a study of T cell repertoires in cytomegalovirus infection. The antigens of these receptors remain unknown. MiXCR, run by TCRdb on the reads, gives a single entry per CDR3 protein. The table shows some 560,000 distinct CDR3 sequences, with around 40% occurring only once. Here the sequenced sample was cultured PBMCs, taken from culture after CMV antigen stimulation. The receptor set was obtained from a human donor in good health (CMV status not recorded). Some clones in this sample may be carry-over from other donors' samples. Each CDR3 is given with its conserved first and last residue. The D gene is left open where the match is weak. A row's size may be missing; if present it is once, few, many or a size class.

clone size: .; D gene: .; V gene: TRBV4-2; J gene: TRBJ2-2; CDR3 DNA: TGTGCCAGCAGCCAAGAACAGGACACCGGGGAGCTGTTTTTT; CDR3 protein: CASSQEQDTGELFF
clone size: few; D gene: TRBD1; V gene: TRBV6-2/TRBV6-3; J gene: TRBJ1-2; CDR3 DNA: TGTGCCAGCAGTTACTGGGACAGGGGAAGTGGCTACACCTTC; CDR3 protein: CASSYWDRGSGYTF
clone size: few; D gene: TRBD2; V gene: TRBV7-2; J gene: TRBJ2-7; CDR3 DNA: TGTGCCAGCAGGCCTACTAGCGGGAGTTACGAGCAGTACTTC; CDR3 protein: CASRPTSGSYEQYF
clone size: .; D gene: .; V gene: TRBV7-2; J gene: TRBJ1-6; CDR3 DNA: TGTGCCAGCAGCTTTGGGGTTTCACCCCTCCACTTT; CDR3 protein: CASSFGVSPLHF
clone size: many; D gene: TRBD1; V gene: TRBV7-2; J gene: TRBJ1-3; CDR3 DNA: TGTGCCAGCAGCTCCCGGACAGGATCTGGAAACACCATATATTTT; CDR3 protein: CASSSRTGSGNTIYF
clone size: few; D gene: .; V gene: TRBV6-5; J gene: TRBJ1-3; CDR3 DNA: TGTGCCAGCTCAAGGGGACTCCGGGACACCATATATTTT; CDR3 protein: CASSRGLRDTIYF
clone size: .; D gene: TRBD1; V gene: TRBV4-1; J gene: TRBJ2-3; CDR3 DNA: TGCGCCAGCAGCCAAGTGGGCCGGGACAGGGGCGCAGATACGCAGTATTTT; CDR3 protein: CASSQVGRDRGADTQYF
clone size: .; D gene: TRBD1; V gene: TRBV15; J gene: TRBJ1-1; CDR3 DNA: TGTGCCACCAGCAGTCCACGGACAGGACGGAACACTGAAGCTTTCTTT; CDR3 protein: CATSSPRTGRNTEAFF
clone size: .; D gene: .; V gene: TRBV2; J gene: TRBJ2-7; CDR3 DNA: TGTGCCAGCATTAAGCAGGCTTACTCCTACGAGCAGTACTTC; CDR3 protein: CASIKQAYSYEQYF
clone size: .; D gene: .; V gene: TRBV2; J gene: TRBJ2-1; CDR3 DNA: TGTGCCAGCAGTGAAGGGGCGAATGAGCAGTTCTTC; CDR3 protein: CASSEGANEQFF
clone size: few; D gene: TRBD2; V gene: TRBV11-2; J gene: TRBJ2-3; CDR3 DNA: TGTGCCAGCAGCTCCCTCCTAGCGGGGGGGGGAGATACGCAGTATTTT; CDR3 protein: CASSSLLAGGGDTQYF
clone size: few; D gene: TRBD2; V gene: TRBV12-3/TRBV12-4; J gene: TRBJ2-7; CDR3 DNA: TGTGCCAGCAGTTTCGGACGGAAGATCACTAGCGGGGAATCCTACGAGCAGTACTTC; CDR3 protein: CASSFGRKITSGESYEQYF
clone size: .; D gene: .; V gene: TRBV6-2/TRBV6-3; J gene: TRBJ2-1; CDR3 DNA: TGTGCCAGCAGTTACTCGGTCGAGCAGTTCTTC; CDR3 protein: CASSYSVEQFF
clone size: .; D gene: .; V gene: TRBV7-2; J gene: TRBJ2-3; CDR3 DNA: TGTGCCAGCAGCTTCTTCCCGACCTTACCGGGAGATACGCAGTATTTT; CDR3 protein: CASSFFPTLPGDTQYF
clone size: .; D gene: .; V gene: TRBV12-3/TRBV12-4; J gene: TRBJ2-5; CDR3 DNA: TGTGCCAGCACCAGGGGGGTCCAAGAGACCCAGTACTTC; CDR3 protein: CASTRGVQETQYF
clone size: .; D gene: .; V gene: TRBV7-2; J gene: TRBJ2-7; CDR3 DNA: TGTGCCAGCAGCTTAGGGACCCCGGACACCTACGAGCAGTACTTC; CDR3 protein: CASSLGTPDTYEQYF
clone size: .; D gene: .; V gene: TRBV7-2; J gene: TRBJ2-1; CDR3 DNA: TGTGCCAGCAGCCCCCCGGAGGGCCATTCCTACAATGAGCAGTTCTTC; CDR3 protein: CASSPPEGHSYNEQFF
clone size: many; D gene: TRBD2; V gene: TRBV7-2; J gene: TRBJ2-1; CDR3 DNA: TGTGCCAGCAGCTCCGGTAGCGGGGAGCTAACCGGCAATGAGCAGTTCTTC; CDR3 protein: CASSSGSGELTGNEQFF
clone size: few; D gene: TRBD2; V gene: TRBV5-5; J gene: TRBJ2-1; CDR3 DNA: TGTGCCAGCAGCTCCCTCGGGACTAGCGGGAGGGCTTACAATGAGCAGTTCTTC; CDR3 protein: CASSSLGTSGRAYNEQFF
clone size: .; D gene: TRBD1; V gene: TRBV28; J gene: TRBJ1-1; CDR3 DNA: TGTGCCAGCAGTCCTACAGGGGTTAGGGGTGAGGTCACTGAAGCTTTCTTT; CDR3 protein: CASSPTGVRGEVTEAFF
clone size: few; D gene: .; V gene: TRBV6-5; J gene: TRBJ1-3; CDR3 DNA: TGTGCCAGCAGCAGTCGGGGCTTGGGAAACACCATATATTTT; CDR3 protein: CASSSRGLGNTIYF
clone size: .; D gene: .; V gene: TRBV12-3/TRBV12-4; J gene: TRBJ2-7; CDR3 DNA: TGTGCCAGCAGTCCGACGACCGGCTCCGAGCAGTACTTC; CDR3 protein: CASSPTTGSEQYF
clone size: .; D gene: TRBD2; V gene: TRBV7-8; J gene: TRBJ2-1; CDR3 DNA: TGTGCCAGCAGCCGTTGGGGGCGAGGGACTAGCGGCTACAATGAGCAGTTCTTC; CDR3 protein: CASSRWGRGTSGYNEQFF
clone size: .; D gene: .; V gene: TRBV12-3/TRBV12-4; J gene: TRBJ1-1; CDR3 DNA: TGTGCCAGCAGCCCCTCGAGGGTAACTGAAGCTTTCTTT; CDR3 protein: CASSPSRVTEAFF
clone size: .; D gene: TRBD1; V gene: TRBV19; J gene: TRBJ1-2; CDR3 DNA: TGTGCCAGTAGTATCGGGACAGCTGGCTACACCTTC; CDR3 protein: CASSIGTAGYTF
clone size: .; D gene: TRBD2; V gene: TRBV5-1; J gene: TRBJ2-7; CDR3 DNA: TGCGCCAGCAGCCTCGGAGGGGTAGCGGGTGACTACGAGCAGTACTTC; CDR3 protein: CASSLGGVAGDYEQYF
clone size: few; D gene: .; V gene: TRBV7-9; J gene: TRBJ1-1; CDR3 DNA: TGTGCCAGCAGCTCCCCCGGTGGTCCCGCGGGTTCTACTGAAGCTTTCTTT; CDR3 protein: CASSSPGGPAGSTEAFF
clone size: .; D gene: .; V gene: TRBV10-3; J gene: TRBJ2-5; CDR3 DNA: TGTGCCATCAGTGATCCCGGGATCCAAGAGACCCAGTACTTC; CDR3 protein: CAISDPGIQETQYF
clone size: few; D gene: TRBD2; V gene: TRBV7-2; J gene: TRBJ2-1; CDR3 DNA: TGTGCCAGCAGCTTAGCGGGGGGGGGTAACAATGAGCAGTTCTTC; CDR3 protein: CASSLAGGGNNEQFF
clone size: few; D gene: .; V gene: TRBV6-1; J gene: TRBJ1-5; CDR3 DNA: TGTGCCAGCAACCCAGGGAGGACGAATCAGCCCCAGCATTTT; CDR3 protein: CASNPGRTNQPQHF
clone size: .; D gene: .; V gene: TRBV4-3; J gene: TRBJ1-3; CDR3 DNA: TGCGCCAGCAGCCCTGACCTGATCTCTGGAAACACCATATATTTT; CDR3 protein: CASSPDLISGNTIYF
clone size: few; D gene: .; V gene: TRBV7-2; J gene: TRBJ1-2; CDR3 DNA: TGTGCCAGCAGCTTGTCGCAGGGGAACTATGGCTACACCTTC; CDR3 protein: CASSLSQGNYGYTF
clone size: few; D gene: TRBD2; V gene: TRBV7-9; J gene: TRBJ2-6; CDR3 DNA: TGTGCCAGCAGCTATACCGACTACGGCGGGGGCTCTGGGGCCAACGTCCTGACTTTC; CDR3 protein: CASSYTDYGGGSGANVLTF
clone size: .; D gene: .; V gene: TRBV11-3; J gene: TRBJ2-7; CDR3 DNA: TGTGCCAGCACCTCAGTGCAGTACTTC; CDR3 protein: CASTSVQYF
clone size: .; D gene: TRBD1; V gene: TRBV12-3/TRBV12-4; J gene: TRBJ1-2; CDR3 DNA: TGTGCCAGCAGTTCTGGACAGGGGGCGAAGGGACGGGGCTACACCTTC; CDR3 protein: CASSSGQGAKGRGYTF
clone size: few; D gene: TRBD2; V gene: TRBV7-2; J gene: TRBJ2-7; CDR3 DNA: TGTGCCAGCGGACACGGGGGGGCCCCGAACGAGCAGTACTTC; CDR3 protein: CASGHGGAPNEQYF
clone size: .; D gene: .; V gene: TRBV7-2; J gene: TRBJ2-7; CDR3 DNA: TGTGCCAGCAGCTCTATCCCCACCTCTTACGAGCAGTACTTC; CDR3 protein: CASSSIPTSYEQYF
clone size: .; D gene: .; V gene: TRBV7-9; J gene: TRBJ1-5; CDR3 DNA: TGTGCCAGCAGCACAGGGATGGGCAATCAGCCCCAGCATTTT; CDR3 protein: CASSTGMGNQPQHF
clone size: few; D gene: .; V gene: TRBV7-8; J gene: TRBJ1-2; CDR3 DNA: TGTGCCAGCAGCTTCAGGGGACTAAGCTATGGCTACACCTTC; CDR3 protein: CASSFRGLSYGYTF
clone size: .; D gene: TRBD2; V gene: TRBV5-4; J gene: TRBJ2-5; CDR3 DNA: TGTGCCAGCAGCTTGGCCGGGGGACTAGTGGAGACCCAGTACTTC; CDR3 protein: CASSLAGGLVETQYF
clone size: .; D gene: TRBD1; V gene: TRBV7-8; J gene: TRBJ1-1; CDR3 DNA: TGTGCCAGCAGGTCAGGGACAGATAACCCGAACACTGAAGCTTTCTTT; CDR3 protein: CASRSGTDNPNTEAFF
clone size: few; D gene: .; V gene: TRBV7-9; J gene: TRBJ2-3; CDR3 DNA: TGTGCCAGCAGCACCCGGGGGTCGGGAAGCACAGATACGCAGTATTTT; CDR3 protein: CASSTRGSGSTDTQYF
clone size: few; D gene: .; V gene: TRBV7-7; J gene: TRBJ2-5; CDR3 DNA: TGTGCCAGCAGGGGTACAGGGTACCAAGAGACCCAGTACTTC; CDR3 protein: CASRGTGYQETQYF
clone size: .; D gene: .; V gene: TRBV18; J gene: TRBJ1-3; CDR3 DNA: TGTGCCAGCTCACCTCCAGGGGGAAACACCATATATTTT; CDR3 protein: CASSPPGGNTIYF
clone size: .; D gene: .; V gene: TRBV12-3/TRBV12-4; J gene: TRBJ2-7; CDR3 DNA: TGTGCCAGCAGTCCCCCACAGGCAACCTACGAGCAGTACTTC; CDR3 protein: CASSPPQATYEQYF